The 24 T cell receptor beta chains below come from one sample, sequenced in a study of T cell responses to AZD1222 COVID-19 vaccine. Method: immunoSEQ multiplex PCR; TCRdb's copy keeps in-frame clones and lacks some. This table has approximately 140,000 clones, roughly 90% appearing once. The material sequenced was peripheral blood, taken on day 0 of AZD1222 vaccination. All receptors come from an adult in good health.

This sequence joins TRBV9 and TRBJ2-2; TRBD1 matches 9 bases. Germline V gives CDR1 SGDLS, CDR2 YYNGEE. V dropped 2 bases and J dropped 8; count of bases not matched to a gene: 10. CDR3 length: 16 residues. The CDR3 region is CASSVRIGTGIGELFF. For the CDR3, the DNA is TGTGCCAGCAGCGTCAGGATAGGGACAGGGATAGGGGAGCTGTTTTTT.

The chain couples TRBV4-2 to TRBJ1-6; TRBD1 matches at 7 bases. CDR1 and CDR2 (germline): LGHNA, YNFKEQ. This CDR3 contains 15 residues. V lost 1 base to trimming and J lost 9 bases; unmatched junction nucleotides: 6. Here the CDR3 DNA reads TGTGCCAGCAGCCAAGGACAGGGTGGAATTTCACCCCTCCACTTT. This gives the protein CASSQGQGGISPLHF.

V usage is TRBV6-5 and J usage is TRBJ1-1, with unresolved D. V was cut by 0 bases and J by 3 bases, with 2 bases left in between. CDR1 MNHEY and CDR2 SVGAGI come from the germline V gene. This CDR3 spans 12 amino acids. In nucleotides, the CDR3 is TGTGCCAGCAGTTACTCGGACACTGAAGCTTTCTTT. Translated, it gives CASSYSDTEAFF.

The chain has TRBV7-9 and TRBJ2-3; 8 nucleotides match TRBD1. V lost 1 base and J lost 2; bases outside the gene matches: 2. The CDR3 covers 15 residues. The germline V gene encodes CDR1 SEHNR and CDR2 FQNEAQ (reference sequence). The CDR3 nucleotides are TGTGCCAGCAGCTTAGTTCAGGGGGCCACAGATACGCAGTATTTT. It translates to CASSLVQGATDTQYF.

The chain has TRBV5-5 and TRBJ1-2, with D possibly TRBD1 on 6 matching bases. V lost 3 bases and J 4 bases, leaving 16 bases between the germline ends. The CDR3 extends over 15 amino acids. Germline CDR1 and CDR2: SGHKS and YYEKEE (reference sequence). CDR3 DNA: TGTGCCAGCAGCTCTATAACTTTACAGGGCTATGGCTACACCTTC. This encodes CASSSITLQGYGYTF.

This chain uses TRBV2 with TRBJ2-6; D remains ambiguous. Per germline, CDR1 SNHLY and CDR2 FYNNEI. The CDR3 extends over 16 amino acids. V was shortened by 6 bases and J by 4 bases, with 16 bases between the two germline ends. The CDR3 region has the DNA TGTGCCAGCAGCGGCCGTTACTGGGGAGGGGCCAACGTCCTGACTTTC. It is translated as CASSGRYWGGANVLTF.

This clone turned up a few times. This chain links TRBV19 with TRBJ2-7; 11 nucleotides align to TRBD1. The CDR3 spans 13 residues. The V gene's germline CDR1 is LNHDA and CDR2 SQIVND (reference sequence). V lost 9 bases, J lost 6 bases, and 7 bases stayed unmatched. CDR3 protein: CASPRDRGSEQYF. CDR3 in DNA: TGTGCCAGCCCCCGGGACAGGGGGAGCGAGCAGTACTTC. Combining the CDR3 with reference TRBV19 and TRBJ2-7 gives the whole variable domain DGGITQSPKYLFRKEGQNVTLSCEQNLNHDAMYWYRQDPGQGLRLIYYSQIVNDFQKGDIAEGYSVSREKKESFPLTVTSAQKNPTAFYLCASPRDRGSEQYFGPGTRLTVT.

CDR3 region: CATQAGQGRTSNQPQHF. CDR3 DNA: TGTGCCACTCAGGCCGGACAGGGGAGGACTAGCAATCAGCCCCAGCATTTT. This chain uses TRBV2 with TRBJ1-5; TRBD1 matches 9 bases. There are 17 residues in the CDR3. Germline values: CDR1 SNHLY, CDR2 FYNNEI. Trimming took 10 bases from V and 0 from J; bases not matched to a gene: 13.

The chain joins TRBV25-1 to TRBJ1-2; D gene uncertain. This CDR3 spans 11 amino acids. Trimming took off 7 bases at V and 8 bases at J, with 11 bases between the two ends. Germline V CDR1 and CDR2: MGHDK, SYGVNS. Written as DNA, the CDR3 is TGTGCCAGCATGGGCGGCATCGGCTACACCTTC. Protein: CASMGGIGYTF.

V is TRBV5-4 and J is TRBJ1-2; D possibly corresponds to TRBD1 (5 bases). The CDR3 length is 15 residues. The germline gives CDR1 SGHNT, CDR2 YYREEE (reference sequence). Trimming left V 5 bases short and J 0 bases short, with 14 bases between. The CDR3, as DNA: TGTGCCAGCAGACTGTCCTCAGGGACTAACTATGGCTACACCTTC. Translated: CASRLSSGTNYGYTF.

The CDR3 DNA sequence: TGTGCCAGTAGTAGGACAGGGGGAAGAGGGCAGCCCCAGCATTTT. This encodes CASSRTGGRGQPQHF. The gene calls are TRBV19 and TRBJ1-5; 10 bases align to TRBD1. The CDR3 extends over 15 amino acids. The germline V gene encodes CDR1 LNHDA and CDR2 SQIVND (reference sequence). J gave up 7 bases and V 4 bases, and 7 bases lay outside the gene matches.

This clone was observed a single time. The chain links TRBV6-2 or TRBV6-3 to TRBJ2-6; no firm D call. Trimming took 0 bases from V and 3 from J, leaving 6 bases between them. CDR3 length: 15 residues. From germline, CDR1 is MNHEY and CDR2 SVGEGT. The CDR3 is CASSYSGSGANVLTF. The CDR3 nucleotides are TGTGCCAGCAGTTACTCGGGAAGTGGGGCCAACGTCCTGACTTTC.

The CDR3 region is CASSPRIGTGERGYTF. CDR3 DNA sequence: TGTGCCAGCAGCCCCCGGATCGGGACAGGGGAGCGAGGCTACACCTTC. The J gene is TRBJ1-2, the V gene TRBV28; 10 bases match TRBD1. Germline lookup yields CDR1 MDHEN and CDR2 SYDVKM. The CDR3 has 16 residues. Germline trimming cut 6 bases from V and 8 bases from J; bases unmatched to any gene: 15.

This clone was seen only once. V and J are TRBV3-1 (or the pseudogene TRBV3-2) and TRBJ2-7; D is undetermined. Germline-derived CDR1 and CDR2 are LGHDT and YNNKEL (reference sequence). The CDR3 is 13 residues long. Trimming removed 5 bases from V and 3 bases from J, with 11 bases in between. CDR3 sequence (DNA): TGTGCCAGCAGCTCCCGGGCTGACTACGAGCAGTACTTC. Protein sequence: CASSSRADYEQYF.

The V and J genes are TRBV6-5 and TRBJ2-5; 9 nucleotides agree with TRBD1. V trimming: 6 bases; J trimming: 4 bases; junction bases outside the gene matches: 9. The germline V gene encodes CDR1 MNHEY and CDR2 SVGAGI. This CDR3 spans 15 amino acids. This CDR3 reads CASSSFTGGGETQYF. The CDR3 region has the DNA TGTGCCAGCAGCTCCTTCACAGGGGGCGGAGAGACCCAGTACTTC.

Turning to this clone: Germline is not matched at one junction end, which may reflect a read error. V usage is TRBV7-7 and J usage is TRBJ1-5; maybe TRBD1 (5 bases). Germline V gene data show CDR1 as SSHAT and CDR2 as FNYEAQ (reference sequence). This CDR3 comprises 16 residues. CDR3 in amino acids: CASSWRDDDINQPQHF. The CDR3 DNA follows: TGTGCTAGCAGCTGGAGGGACGACGACATCAATCAGCCCCAGCATTTT. The whole variable domain, remainder taken from reference TRBV7-7 and TRBJ1-5, is GAGVSQSPRYKVTKRGQDVTLRCDPISSHATLYWYQQALGQGPEFLTYFNYEAQPDKSGLPSDRFSAERPEGSISTLTIQRTEQRDSAMYRCASSWRDDDINQPQHFGDGTRLSIL.

This sequence joins TRBV5-5 and TRBJ1-1; D remains unclear. The CDR3 has 13 amino acids. Germline assignment: CDR1 SGHKS and CDR2 YYEKEE (reference sequence). Trimming stripped 3 bases from V and 6 bases from J, with 12 bases between. CDR3 amino acids: CASSSLRVAEAFF. The CDR3 coding sequence is TGTGCCAGCAGCTCCCTGAGGGTGGCTGAAGCTTTCTTT.

This chain connects TRBV11-2 to TRBJ1-3; D may be TRBD1 (6 bases). Per germline, CDR1 SGHAT and CDR2 FQNNGV. With 4 bases removed from V and 2 bases from J, the gap between germline ends came to 18 bases. The CDR3 extends over 17 amino acids. CDR3 sequence: CASSSIGGTGPGNTIYF. DNA of the CDR3: TGTGCCAGCAGCTCAATAGGGGGGACGGGGCCTGGAAACACCATATATTTT. The full variable domain, its missing parts supplied by reference TRBV11-2 and TRBJ1-3, is EAGVAQSPRYKIIEKRQSVAFWCNPISGHATLYWYQQILGQGPKLLIQFQNNGVVDDSQLPKDRFSAERLKGVDSTLKIQPAKLEDSAVYLCASSSIGGTGPGNTIYFGEGSWLTVV.

The chain links TRBV4-1 to TRBJ2-1, with 10 nucleotides matching TRBD2. V gave up 1 base and J gave up 12 bases; unmatched junction bases: 21. Germline CDR1 and CDR2: MGHRA and YSYEKL. This CDR3 spans 19 amino acids. CDR3 nucleotides: TGCGCCAGCAGCCAAGCCCCTTTAGCGGGGGGACTGGTCGGCGCTTGGCAGTTCTTC. Encoded protein: CASSQAPLAGGLVGAWQFF.

This clone was counted between two and nine times. The chain couples TRBV9 to TRBJ1-6; 9 nucleotides line up with TRBD1. From germline, CDR1 is SGDLS and CDR2 YYNGEE. This CDR3 comprises 13 residues. The V gene end was trimmed by 3 bases and the J gene end by 10 bases; junction bases not matched to a gene: 2. The CDR3, as DNA: TGTGCCAGCAGCGCGACAGGGGGATCACCCCTCCACTTT. Translation: CASSATGGSPLHF.

The V and J genes are TRBV5-1 and TRBJ1-6; the D is unclear. The CDR3 spans 14 residues. Germline loops: CDR1 SGHRS, CDR2 YFSETQ. V shed 6 bases and J shed 0 bases, with 7 bases lying between them. CDR3 loop: CASTVGSYNSPLHF. The CDR3 DNA reads as TGCGCCAGCACGGTGGGCTCCTATAATTCACCCCTCCACTTT. The full variable domain, its missing parts supplied by reference TRBV5-1 and TRBJ1-6, is KAGVTQTPRYLIKTRGQQVTLSCSPISGHRSVSWYQQTPGQGLQFLFEYFSETQRNKGNFPGRFSGRQFSNSRSEMNVSTLELGDSALYLCASTVGSYNSPLHFGNGTRLTVT.

This clone came up a few times. The chain couples TRBV5-1 to TRBJ2-7; 7 nucleotides align to TRBD1. V trimming: 4 bases; J trimming: 6 bases; junction bases outside the gene matches: 10. CDR1 is SGHRS, CDR2 YFSETQ, per germline. The CDR3 runs to 14 residues. CDR3 sequence: CASSIRQGGAEQYF. CDR3 DNA: TGCGCCAGCAGCATTAGACAGGGTGGAGCCGAGCAGTACTTC.

The chain uses TRBV12-3 or TRBV12-4 and TRBJ2-7; D gene unclear. Trimming cost V 2 bases and J 6 bases, with 5 bases left between them. The CDR3 consists of 11 residues. CDR3 sequence reads: CASSLTTEQYF. The DNA of the CDR3 is TGTGCCAGCAGTTTAACAACCGAGCAGTACTTC.

This chain links TRBV5-1 with TRBJ1-2; D not certain. This CDR3 is 12 amino acids long. Germline values: CDR1 SGHRS, CDR2 YFSETQ. The V end was cut by 1 base, the J end by 8 bases, with 9 bases between. CDR3 protein: CASSLTWGGYTF. The DNA for the CDR3 is TGCGCCAGCAGCTTGACCTGGGGAGGCTACACCTTC.